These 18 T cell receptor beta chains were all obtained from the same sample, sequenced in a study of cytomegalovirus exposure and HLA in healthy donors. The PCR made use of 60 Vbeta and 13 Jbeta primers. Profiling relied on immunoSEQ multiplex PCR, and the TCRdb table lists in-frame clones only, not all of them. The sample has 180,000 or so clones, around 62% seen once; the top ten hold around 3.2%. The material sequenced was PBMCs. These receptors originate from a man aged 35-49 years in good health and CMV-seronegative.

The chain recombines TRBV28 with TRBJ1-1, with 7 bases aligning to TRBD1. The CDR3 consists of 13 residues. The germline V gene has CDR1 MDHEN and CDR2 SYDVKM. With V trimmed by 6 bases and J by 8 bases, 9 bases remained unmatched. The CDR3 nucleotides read TGTGCCAGCAGGAACAGGGGTCGGTTAGAAGCTTTCTTT. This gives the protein CASRNRGRLEAFF. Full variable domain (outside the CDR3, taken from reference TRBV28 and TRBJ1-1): DVKVTQSSRYLVKRTGEKVFLECVQDMDHENMFWYRQDPGLGLRLIYFSYDVKMKEKGDIPEGYSVSREKKERFSLILESASTNQTSMYLCASRNRGRLEAFFGQGTRLTVV.

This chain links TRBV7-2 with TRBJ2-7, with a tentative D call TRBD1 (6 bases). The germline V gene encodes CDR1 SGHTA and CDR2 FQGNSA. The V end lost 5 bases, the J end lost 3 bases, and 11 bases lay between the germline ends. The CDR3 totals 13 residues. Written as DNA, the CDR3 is TGTGCCAGCAGCCAACCGGACAGCTACGAGCAGTACTTC. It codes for CASSQPDSYEQYF.

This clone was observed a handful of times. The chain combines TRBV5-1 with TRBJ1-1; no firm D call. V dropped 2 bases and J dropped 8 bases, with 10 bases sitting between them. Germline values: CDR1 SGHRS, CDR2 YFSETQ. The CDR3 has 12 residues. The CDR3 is CASSFDGVEAFF. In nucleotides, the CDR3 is TGCGCCAGCAGCTTCGACGGGGTAGAAGCTTTCTTT.

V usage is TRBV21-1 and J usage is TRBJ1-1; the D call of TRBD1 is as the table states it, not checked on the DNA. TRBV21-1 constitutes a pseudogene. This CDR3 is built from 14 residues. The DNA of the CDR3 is TGTGCCAGCAGCGATTCAGGGGGGAACACTGAAGCTTTCTTT. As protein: CASSDSGGNTEAFF.

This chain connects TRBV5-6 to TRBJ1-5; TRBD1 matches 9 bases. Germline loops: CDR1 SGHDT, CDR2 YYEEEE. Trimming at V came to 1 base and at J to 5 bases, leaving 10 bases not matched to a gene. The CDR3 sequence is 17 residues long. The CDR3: CASSLWGQGFVDQPQHF. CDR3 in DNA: TGTGCCAGCAGCTTGTGGGGACAGGGATTCGTGGATCAGCCCCAGCATTTT.

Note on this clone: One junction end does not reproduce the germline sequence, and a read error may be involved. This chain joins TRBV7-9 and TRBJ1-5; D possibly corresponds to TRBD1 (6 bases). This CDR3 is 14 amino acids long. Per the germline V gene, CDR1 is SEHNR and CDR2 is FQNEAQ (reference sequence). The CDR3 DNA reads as TGTTCCAGCAGCTTAGGGGGGGGCAATCAGCCCCAGCATTTT. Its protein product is CSSSLGGGNQPQHF. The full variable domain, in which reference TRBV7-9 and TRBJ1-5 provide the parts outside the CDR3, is DTGVSQNPRHKITKRGQNVTFRCDPISEHNRLYWYRQTLGQGPEFLTYFQNEAQLEKSRLLSDRFSAERPKGSFSTLEIQRTEQGDSAMYLCSSSLGGGNQPQHFGDGTRLSIL.

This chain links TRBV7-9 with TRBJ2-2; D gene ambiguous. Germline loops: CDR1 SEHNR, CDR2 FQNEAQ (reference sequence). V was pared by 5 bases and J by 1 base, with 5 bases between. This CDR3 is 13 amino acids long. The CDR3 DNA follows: TGTGCCAGCAGCCCCAAGAACACCGGGGAGCTGTTTTTT. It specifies CASSPKNTGELFF.

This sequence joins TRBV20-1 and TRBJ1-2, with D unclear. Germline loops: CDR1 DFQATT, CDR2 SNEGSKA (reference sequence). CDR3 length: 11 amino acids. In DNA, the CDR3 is TGCAGCGGTGGTGTGCTCGGGGGCTACACCTTC. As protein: CSGGVLGGYTF.

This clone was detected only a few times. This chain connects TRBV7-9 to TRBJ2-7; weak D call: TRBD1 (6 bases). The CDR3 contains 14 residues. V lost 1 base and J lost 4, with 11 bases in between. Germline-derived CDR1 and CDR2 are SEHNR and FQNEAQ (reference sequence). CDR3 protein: CASSLVGAPYEQYF. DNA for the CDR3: TGTGCCAGCAGCTTAGTGGGGGCGCCATACGAGCAGTACTTC.

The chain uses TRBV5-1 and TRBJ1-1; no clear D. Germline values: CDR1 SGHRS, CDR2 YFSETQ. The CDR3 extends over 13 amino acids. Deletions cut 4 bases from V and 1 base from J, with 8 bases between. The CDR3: CASSLSWNTEAFF. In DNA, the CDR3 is TGCGCCAGCAGCCTGTCCTGGAACACTGAAGCTTTCTTT.

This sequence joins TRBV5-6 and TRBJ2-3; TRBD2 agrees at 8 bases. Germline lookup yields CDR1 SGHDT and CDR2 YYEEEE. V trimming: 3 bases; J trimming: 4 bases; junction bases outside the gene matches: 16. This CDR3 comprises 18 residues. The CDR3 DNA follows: TGTGCCAGCAGCTCGCGACAGGTAGCGGGGTATAGCCCAGATACGCAGTATTTT. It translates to CASSSRQVAGYSPDTQYF.

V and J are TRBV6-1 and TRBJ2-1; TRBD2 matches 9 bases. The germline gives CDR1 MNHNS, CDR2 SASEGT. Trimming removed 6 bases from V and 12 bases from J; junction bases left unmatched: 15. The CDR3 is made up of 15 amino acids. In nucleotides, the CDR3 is TGTGCCAGCAGCCGCCGGGGGCGGGAGGGCCGGAGGCAGTTCTTC. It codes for CASSRRGREGRRQFF.

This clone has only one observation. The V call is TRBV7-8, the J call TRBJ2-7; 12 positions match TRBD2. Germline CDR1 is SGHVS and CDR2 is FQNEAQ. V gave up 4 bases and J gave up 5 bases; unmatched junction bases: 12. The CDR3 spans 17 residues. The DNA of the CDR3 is TGTGCCAGCAGCTACCGACTAGCGGGGGACCAGAGAAACGAGCAGTACTTC. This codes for CASSYRLAGDQRNEQYF.

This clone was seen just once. CDR3 bases: TGTGCCAGCAGTGTTCAGGGTGTTAGAAACGGCTACAATGAGCAGTTCTTC. It codes for CASSVQGVRNGYNEQFF. This chain links TRBV6-4 with TRBJ2-1; D may be TRBD1 (5 bases). The CDR3 covers 17 residues. CDR1 and CDR2 (germline): MRHNA, SNTAGT. Deletions cut 4 bases from V and 3 bases from J, with 19 bases between.

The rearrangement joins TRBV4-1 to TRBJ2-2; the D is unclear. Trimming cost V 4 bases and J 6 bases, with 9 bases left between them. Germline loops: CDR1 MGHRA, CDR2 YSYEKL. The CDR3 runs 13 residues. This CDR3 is CASSPVPPGELFF. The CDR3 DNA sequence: TGCGCCAGCAGCCCGGTTCCCCCCGGGGAGCTGTTTTTT.

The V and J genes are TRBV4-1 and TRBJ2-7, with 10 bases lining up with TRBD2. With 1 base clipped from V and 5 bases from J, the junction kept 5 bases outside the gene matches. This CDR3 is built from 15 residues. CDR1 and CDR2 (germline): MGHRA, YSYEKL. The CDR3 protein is CASSQASGRSNEQYF. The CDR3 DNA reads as TGCGCCAGCAGCCAAGCTAGCGGGAGAAGCAACGAGCAGTACTTC.

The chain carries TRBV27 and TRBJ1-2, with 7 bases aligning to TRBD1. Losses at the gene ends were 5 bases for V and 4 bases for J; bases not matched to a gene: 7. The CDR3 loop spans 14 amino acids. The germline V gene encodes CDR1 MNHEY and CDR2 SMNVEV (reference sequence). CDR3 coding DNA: TGTGCCAGCAGTCTCAGGGGGTCGGCCTATGGCTACACCTTC. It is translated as CASSLRGSAYGYTF.

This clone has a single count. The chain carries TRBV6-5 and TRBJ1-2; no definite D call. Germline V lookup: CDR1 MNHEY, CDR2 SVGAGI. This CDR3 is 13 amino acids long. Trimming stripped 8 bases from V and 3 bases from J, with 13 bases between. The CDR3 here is CASRRGGDYGYTF. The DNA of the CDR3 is TGTGCCAGCCGGAGAGGCGGTGACTATGGCTACACCTTC.